Following are 31 T cell receptor beta chains from one sample sequenced in a study of spatial heterogeneity in lung cancer. MiXCR, applied by TCRdb to the 5' RACE reads, yields one record per CDR3 protein. The sample records roughly 3,200 distinct CDR3 sequences, around two fifths being singletons. Time point here: sample taken at primary tumor resection. In each case, whole RNA from tumor, nontumor lung or frozen PBMC was sequenced unsorted. The sample in question was PBMCs, obtained at surgery. The receptor source for this set is a male donor with early-stage non-small cell lung cancer.

This clonotype was counted only a few times. V gene TRBV7-9 combines with J gene TRBJ2-1, with unresolved D. CDR1 and CDR2 from the germline V gene are SEHNR and FQNEAQ (reference sequence). Trimming removed 3 bases from V and 6 bases from J, with 3 bases in between. The CDR3 consists of 11 residues. The CDR3, as DNA: TGTGCCAGCAGCTTGTCCAATGAGCAGTTCTTC. Residues: CASSLSNEQFF. Combining the CDR3 with reference TRBV7-9 and TRBJ2-1 gives the whole variable domain DTGVSQNPRHKITKRGQNVTFRCDPISEHNRLYWYRQTLGQGPEFLTYFQNEAQLEKSRLLSDRFSAERPKGSFSTLEIQRTEQGDSAMYLCASSLSNEQFFGPGTRLTVL.

This clonotype was counted a few times. The rearrangement joins TRBV12-3 or TRBV12-4 to TRBJ2-2; unclear D gene. V lost 6 bases and J 1 base, leaving 3 bases between the germline ends. This CDR3 comprises 12 residues. The CDR3 here is CASRVNTGELFF. In DNA, the CDR3 is TGTGCCAGCAGGGTGAACACCGGGGAGCTGTTTTTT.

This chain links TRBV19 with TRBJ2-3; 9 bases map to TRBD1. Germline V gives CDR1 LNHDA, CDR2 SQIVND (reference sequence). J was trimmed by 3 bases and V by 8 bases; bases with no gene match: 9. CDR3 length: 15 residues. DNA of the CDR3: TGTGCCAGTTCCCGGGACAGGGTACAAACAGATACGCAGTATTTT. Translation gives CASSRDRVQTDTQYF.

This clonotype came up many times. V usage is TRBV7-2 and J usage is TRBJ2-3; D is possibly TRBD2 (6 bases). CDR1 is SGHTA, CDR2 FQGNSA, per germline. Trimming took off 5 bases at V and 1 base at J, with 16 bases between the two ends. This CDR3 comprises 16 residues. The CDR3, as DNA: TGTGCCAGCAGCCTAGTCCGGGACTGGGGCACAGATACGCAGTATTTT. The encoded protein is CASSLVRDWGTDTQYF.

By sample share, this clonotype is medium-sized. J is TRBJ1-5 and V is TRBV6-2 or TRBV6-3, with a tentative D call TRBD1 (5 bases). This CDR3 contains 13 residues. Germline V gene lookup returns CDR1 MNHEY and CDR2 SVGEGT. The ends were cut back, 5 bases at V and 6 bases at J, with 11 bases in the middle. In DNA, the CDR3 is TGTGCCAGCAGTGGGGCAGGCGCTCAGCCCCAGCATTTT. Translating gives CASSGAGAQPQHF.

This chain uses TRBV11-1 with TRBJ2-5, with TRBD1 matching over 7 bases. CDR3 length: 17 residues. The junction had 13 bases not matched to a gene; V was cut back by 3 bases and J by 3 bases. CDR1 and CDR2 from the germline V gene are SGHAT and FQDESV (reference sequence). The CDR3 is CASSFRPVGRGKETQYF. For the CDR3, the DNA is TGTGCCAGCAGCTTCCGGCCGGTGGGCAGGGGGAAAGAGACCCAGTACTTC.

In its sample, this clonotype was seen a few times. Because the CDR3's place on the DNA is in doubt, the DNA is left out and the CDR3 is given as listed by TCRdb. V usage is TRBV6-2 or TRBV6-3 and J usage is TRBJ1-2. From germline, CDR1 is MNHEY and CDR2 SVGEGT. Counting both end residues, the CDR3 totals 16 amino acids. This CDR3 is CASSYGIRFGVYGYTF.

This clonotype was counted a few times. V and J are TRBV7-9 and TRBJ2-7; D remains unclear. The CDR3 has 14 residues. Germline values: CDR1 SEHNR, CDR2 FQNEAQ (reference sequence). Trimming removed 1 base at V and 6 bases at J, with 13 bases between. The chain's CDR3 is CASSLGGRAGEQYF. In DNA, the CDR3 is TGTGCCAGCAGCTTAGGAGGTAGGGCCGGCGAGCAGTACTTC.

With regard to this clonotype: The junction departs from germline at one end; a sequencing error may be responsible. This rearrangement joins TRBV10-2 to TRBJ2-4; TRBD1 agrees at 11 bases. The CDR3 is 13 residues long. Germline loops: CDR1 WSHSY, CDR2 SAAADI. Here the CDR3 reads CASSPPGQGAVDF. The CDR3, as DNA: TGCGCCAGCAGCCCCCCCGGACAGGGGGCTGTGGACTTC.

The rearrangement links TRBV7-9 to TRBJ2-7; 9 bases fit TRBD2. There are 14 residues in the CDR3. Germline V gene data show CDR1 as SEHNR and CDR2 as FQNEAQ (reference sequence). The V gene end was trimmed by 5 bases and the J gene end by 4 bases; junction bases not matched to a gene: 6. CDR3 sequence: CASSDLGLAYEQYF. The CDR3 DNA is TGTGCCAGCAGCGATCTAGGACTAGCGTACGAGCAGTACTTC.

The chain joins TRBV20-1 to TRBJ2-1, with 11 nucleotides matching TRBD2. The CDR3 loop spans 15 amino acids. With 3 bases clipped from V and 8 bases from J, the junction kept 9 bases outside the gene matches. CDR1 is DFQATT and CDR2 is SNEGSKA in the germline V gene (reference sequence). CDR3 in DNA: TGCAGTGCTAGGGCCATAGCGGGAGGGAGGGATGAGCAGTTCTTC. It specifies CSARAIAGGRDEQFF.

This clonotype is medium-sized within its sample. The rearrangement joins TRBV6-2 or TRBV6-3 to TRBJ2-1, with 8 bases lining up with TRBD1. The CDR3 is made up of 14 amino acids. The trim removed 5 bases at V and 4 bases at J, leaving 4 bases unmatched. Germline CDR1 is MNHEY and CDR2 is SVGEGT. CDR3 sequence reads: CASSRQGSYNEQFF. The CDR3 coding sequence is TGTGCCAGCAGTCGACAGGGGAGTTACAATGAGCAGTTCTTC.

This clonotype was counted a single time. This CDR3 is missing its conserved last phenylalanine or tryptophan, likely due to a read error. The V call is TRBV27, the J call TRBJ2-7; D might be TRBD1 or TRBD2, each matching 6 bases. Trimming left V 4 bases short and J 3 bases short, with 13 bases between. CDR1 and CDR2 from the germline V gene are MNHEY and SMNVEV (reference sequence). The CDR3 loop spans 14 amino acids. This CDR3 is CASSYRGAIYEQYY. CDR3 DNA: TGTGCCAGCAGTTATAGGGGGGCCATCTACGAGCAGTACTAC.

This clonotype qualifies as medium-sized. The gene calls are TRBV29-1 and TRBJ1-4; perhaps TRBD1 as D (5 bases). The CDR3 runs 11 residues. V was cut by 6 bases and J by 3 bases, with 5 bases left in between. CDR1 and CDR2 from the germline V gene are SQVTM and ANQGSEA. The CDR3 nucleotides are TGCAGCGTGACAGCTAATGAAAAACTGTTTTTT. This encodes CSVTANEKLFF.

This chain links TRBV28 with TRBJ2-7, with a tentative D call TRBD2 (5 bases). Trimming pared 2 bases from V and 1 base from J, leaving 9 bases between. This CDR3 has 14 amino acids. Germline CDR1 is MDHEN and CDR2 is SYDVKM. Here the CDR3 DNA reads TGTGCCAGCAGTTTACAAGGAGGATCCTACGAGCAGTACTTC. It yields the protein CASSLQGGSYEQYF.

In its sample, this clonotype is medium-sized. This chain connects TRBV20-1 to TRBJ2-7; 10 bases fit TRBD2. The CDR3 has 15 residues. The V and J ends lost 6 bases and 0 bases, in that order; junction bases with no gene match: 8. In germline, CDR1 is DFQATT, CDR2 SNEGSKA (reference sequence). CDR3 protein: CSAGKLAGYSYEQYF. The CDR3 region has the DNA TGCAGTGCAGGCAAACTAGCGGGGTACTCCTACGAGCAGTACTTC.

The V gene is TRBV30, the J gene TRBJ2-1; 10 nucleotides agree with TRBD2. The V gene end was trimmed by 0 bases and the J gene end by 4 bases; junction bases not matched to a gene: 0. Germline V lookup: CDR1 GTSNPN, CDR2 SVGIG (reference sequence). This CDR3 spans 14 amino acids. The CDR3 region has the DNA TGTGCCTGGAGTGTACTAGCGGGGTACAATGAGCAGTTCTTC. The encoded protein is CAWSVLAGYNEQFF.

By frequency in the sample, this clonotype is medium-sized (0.01 to 0.1%). The chain links TRBV19 to TRBJ2-1; D tentatively fits TRBD1 or TRBD2 (5 bases each). The V gene lost 4 bases and the J gene lost 6 bases, with 13 bases spanning the gap. Germline V lookup: CDR1 LNHDA, CDR2 SQIVND (reference sequence). The CDR3 totals 14 residues. The CDR3 is CASSNRDGSNEQFF. The CDR3, as DNA: TGTGCCAGTAGTAACCGGGACGGAAGCAATGAGCAGTTCTTC.

In regard to this clonotype: A much larger clone is a single base away; this may be a read error. The V call is TRBV27, the J call TRBJ1-4; 7 positions agree with TRBD1. Germline lookup yields CDR1 MNHEY and CDR2 SMNVEV (reference sequence). This CDR3 region has 15 residues. V was pared by 5 bases and J by 8 bases, with 11 bases of the junction left unmatched. The CDR3 region is CASSPSTGLTEKLFF. The CDR3 nucleotides are TGTGCCAGCAGTCCCTCGACAGGGTTAACAGAAAAACTGTTTTTT.

This clonotype was seen only a few times. V is TRBV2 and J is TRBJ2-7; D is ambiguous. Trimming stripped 8 bases from V and 3 bases from J, with 14 bases between. The CDR3 is made up of 13 amino acids. Germline V gene sequence: CDR1 SNHLY, CDR2 FYNNEI. CDR3 region: CASGQRYDYEQYF. For the CDR3, the DNA is TGTGCCAGCGGTCAGAGGTATGACTACGAGCAGTACTTC.

The chain has TRBV20-1 and TRBJ2-7; 9 positions match TRBD1. This CDR3 spans 14 amino acids. The J segment lost 3 bases and the V segment lost 7 bases, leaving 10 bases of the junction unmatched. Germline-derived CDR1 and CDR2 are DFQATT and SNEGSKA (reference sequence). This CDR3 reads CSGAPGDRDYEQYF. CDR3 coding DNA: TGCAGTGGAGCCCCCGGGGACAGGGACTACGAGCAGTACTTC.

The V and J genes are TRBV11-3 and TRBJ2-6; possibly TRBD1 for D (6 bases). Germline lookup yields CDR1 SGHNT and CDR2 YENEEA. V was trimmed by 5 bases and J by 0 bases, leaving 11 bases between them. This CDR3 contains 16 residues. CDR3 DNA: TGTGCCAGCAGCCACCGGGACAACTCTGGGGCCAACGTCCTGACTTTC. Its protein is CASSHRDNSGANVLTF.

This chain links TRBV19 with TRBJ1-4; D ambiguous. CDR1 is LNHDA and CDR2 is SQIVND in the germline V gene (reference sequence). The CDR3 has 15 amino acids. Trimming took 6 bases from V and 0 from J, leaving 11 bases between them. The CDR3 DNA sequence: TGTGCCAGTAGGGAAGGACCTTCAACTAATGAAAAACTGTTTTTT. Amino acid sequence: CASREGPSTNEKLFF.

This clonotype is a singleton in its sample. V usage is TRBV20-1 and J usage is TRBJ2-1, with 11 bases fitting TRBD2. The CDR3 is made up of 14 amino acids. Germline lookup yields CDR1 DFQATT and CDR2 SNEGSKA (reference sequence). Trimming took 0 bases from V and 11 from J; bases not matched to a gene: 6. The CDR3 coding sequence is TGCAGTGCTAGAGATTGGGGACTAGCGGTGAAGCAGTTCTTC. The encoded protein is CSARDWGLAVKQFF.

The V and J genes are TRBV7-9 and TRBJ1-1; D unresolved. This CDR3 comprises 13 residues. V was shortened by 6 bases and J by 0 bases, with 8 bases between the two germline ends. The germline gives CDR1 SEHNR, CDR2 FQNEAQ (reference sequence). The chain's CDR3 is CASRLTVNTEAFF. CDR3 DNA: TGTGCCAGCAGGTTAACAGTGAACACTGAAGCTTTCTTT.

The CDR3 loop is CASSVNQEVYNEQFF. In DNA form, the CDR3 reads TGTGCCAGCAGCGTTAACCAGGAAGTCTACAATGAGCAGTTCTTC. The chain is built from TRBV9 and TRBJ2-1; D is ambiguous. V lost 2 bases and J lost 3, with 12 bases in between. CDR3 length: 15 amino acids. The germline V gene encodes CDR1 SGDLS and CDR2 YYNGEE.

CDR3 nucleotide sequence: TGTGCCAGCAGACTAGCGGGGTCGTACAATGAGCAGTTCTTC. Its protein product is CASRLAGSYNEQFF. The V gene is TRBV11-2, the J gene TRBJ2-1; 10 bases map to TRBD2. The CDR3 spans 14 residues. Germline V gene lookup returns CDR1 SGHAT and CDR2 FQNNGV. With 6 bases clipped from V and 4 bases from J, the junction kept 3 bases outside the gene matches.

The chain has TRBV12-3 or TRBV12-4 and TRBJ1-2, with a tentative D call TRBD1 (6 bases). Deletions cut 7 bases from V and 8 bases from J, with 20 bases between. The CDR3 has 14 residues. CDR3 sequence reads: CASIRPPGARGYTF. DNA of the CDR3: TGTGCCAGCATCCGTCCTCCGGGGGCGAGGGGCTACACCTTC.

The chain links TRBV7-8 to TRBJ2-7, with D unresolved. V dropped 1 base and J dropped 1 base, with 11 bases sitting between them. The CDR3 runs 15 residues. The germline V gene has CDR1 SGHVS and CDR2 FQNEAQ. The CDR3 DNA sequence: TGTGCCAGCAGCTTAGGGCGAGTTACGTCCTACGAGCAGTACTTC. Protein: CASSLGRVTSYEQYF. The full variable domain, its missing parts supplied by reference TRBV7-8 and TRBJ2-7, is GAGVSQSPRYKVAKRGQDVALRCDPISGHVSLFWYQQALGQGPEFLTYFQNEAQLDKSGLPSDRFFAERPEGSVSTLKIQRTQQEDSAVYLCASSLGRVTSYEQYFGPGTRLTVT.

This clonotype occurred a few times. J is TRBJ2-7 and V is TRBV5-6; a weak D match, TRBD2 (6 bases). The CDR3 consists of 14 residues. CDR1 and CDR2 from the germline V gene are SGHDT and YYEEEE. V gave up 1 base and J gave up 4 bases, with 12 bases separating them. DNA for the CDR3: TGTGCCAGCAGCTTGTCGATTAGCGGATACGAGCAGTACTTC. It codes for CASSLSISGYEQYF.

This clonotype was observed at least ten times. The rearrangement links TRBV2 to TRBJ1-2; possible D gene TRBD1, 6 bases. From germline, CDR1 is SNHLY and CDR2 FYNNEI. CDR3 size: 13 residues. Between the trimmed V and J ends, which lost 2 bases and 7 bases, there was a span of 11 bases. The CDR3 sequence is CASSESGAGGYTF. CDR3 DNA sequence: TGTGCCAGCAGTGAATCGGGGGCTGGTGGCTACACCTTC.